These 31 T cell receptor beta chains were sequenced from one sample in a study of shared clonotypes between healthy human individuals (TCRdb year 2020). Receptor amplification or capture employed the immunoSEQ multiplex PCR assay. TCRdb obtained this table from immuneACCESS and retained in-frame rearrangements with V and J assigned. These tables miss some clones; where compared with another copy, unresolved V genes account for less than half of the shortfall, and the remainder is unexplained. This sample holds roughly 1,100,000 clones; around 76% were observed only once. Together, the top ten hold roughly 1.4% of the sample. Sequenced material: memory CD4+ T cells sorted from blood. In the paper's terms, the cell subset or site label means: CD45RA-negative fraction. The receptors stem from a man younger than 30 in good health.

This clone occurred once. Here the CDR3 DNA reads TGTGCCAGCAGTGCGGAAAGGGGAAGCGCCTCTGGGGCCAACGTCCTGACTTTC. Its protein product is CASSAERGSASGANVLTF. The chain has TRBV2 and TRBJ2-6; perhaps TRBD1 as D (5 bases). CDR1 is SNHLY and CDR2 is FYNNEI in the germline V gene. The V gene lost 4 bases and the J gene lost 0 bases, with 16 bases spanning the gap. This CDR3 contains 18 residues.

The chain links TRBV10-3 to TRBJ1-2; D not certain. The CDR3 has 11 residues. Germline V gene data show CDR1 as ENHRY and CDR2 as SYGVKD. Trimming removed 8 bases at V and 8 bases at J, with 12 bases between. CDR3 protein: CAIENQSGYTF. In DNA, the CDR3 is TGTGCCATCGAGAACCAGAGCGGCTACACCTTC.

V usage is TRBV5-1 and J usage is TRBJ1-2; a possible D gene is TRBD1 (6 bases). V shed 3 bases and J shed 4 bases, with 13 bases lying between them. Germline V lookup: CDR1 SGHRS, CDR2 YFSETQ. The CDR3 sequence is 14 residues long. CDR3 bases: TGCGCCAGCAGCTCCGTGACAGGTCGCTATGGCTACACCTTC. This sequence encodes CASSSVTGRYGYTF.

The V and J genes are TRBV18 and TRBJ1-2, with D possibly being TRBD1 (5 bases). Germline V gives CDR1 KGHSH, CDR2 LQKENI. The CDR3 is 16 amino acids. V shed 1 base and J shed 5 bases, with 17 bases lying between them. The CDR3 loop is CASSPRRDSQLYGYTF. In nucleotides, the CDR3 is TGTGCCAGCTCACCACGACGGGACTCGCAATTATATGGCTACACCTTC.

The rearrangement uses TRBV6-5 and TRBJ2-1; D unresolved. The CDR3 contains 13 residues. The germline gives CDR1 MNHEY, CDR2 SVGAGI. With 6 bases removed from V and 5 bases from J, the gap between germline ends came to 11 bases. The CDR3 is CASSRGPDNEQFF. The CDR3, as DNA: TGTGCCAGCAGCCGAGGACCAGACAATGAGCAGTTCTTC.

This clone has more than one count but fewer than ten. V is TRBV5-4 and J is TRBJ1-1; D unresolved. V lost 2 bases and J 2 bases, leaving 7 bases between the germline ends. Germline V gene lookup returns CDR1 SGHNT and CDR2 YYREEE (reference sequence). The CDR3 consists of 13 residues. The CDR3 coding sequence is TGTGCCAGCAGCTTTGCCGATAACACTGAAGCTTTCTTT. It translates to CASSFADNTEAFF.

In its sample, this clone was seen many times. The CDR3 sequence: CASSPRAQGDTEAFF. CDR3 nucleotides: TGTGCCAGCAGTCCCCGCGCCCAAGGTGACACTGAAGCTTTCTTT. The chain recombines TRBV2 with TRBJ1-1, with D unresolved. Between the trimmed V and J ends, which lost 5 bases and 3 bases, there was a span of 16 bases. The CDR3 covers 15 residues. Germline V gene lookup returns CDR1 SNHLY and CDR2 FYNNEI. Variable domain in full (rest from reference TRBV2 and TRBJ1-1): EPEVTQTPSHQVTQMGQEVILRCVPISNHLYFYWYRQILGQKVEFLVSFYNNEISEKSEIFDDQFSVERPDGSNFTLKIRSTKLEDSAMYFCASSPRAQGDTEAFFGQGTRLTVV.

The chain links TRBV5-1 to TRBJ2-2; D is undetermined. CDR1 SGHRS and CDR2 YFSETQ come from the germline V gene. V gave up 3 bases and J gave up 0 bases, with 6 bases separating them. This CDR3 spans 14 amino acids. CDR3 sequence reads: CASSSDPNTGELFF. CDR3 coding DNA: TGCGCCAGCAGCTCCGACCCGAACACCGGGGAGCTGTTTTTT.

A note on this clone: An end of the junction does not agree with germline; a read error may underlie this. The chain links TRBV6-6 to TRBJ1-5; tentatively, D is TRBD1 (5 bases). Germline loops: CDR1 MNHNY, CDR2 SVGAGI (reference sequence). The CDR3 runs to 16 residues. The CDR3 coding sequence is TGTGCCAGCGGTTACTACAGGTCTTCGGATTATCAGCCCCAGCATTTT. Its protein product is CASGYYRSSDYQPQHF.

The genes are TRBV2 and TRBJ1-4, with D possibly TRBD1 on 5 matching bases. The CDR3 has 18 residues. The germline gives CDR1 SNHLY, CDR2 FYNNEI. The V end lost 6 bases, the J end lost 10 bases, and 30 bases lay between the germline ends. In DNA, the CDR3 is TGTGCCAGCAGGGAAATCGACAGTAGAGGGGCACGGTCTTCAAAACTGTTTTTT. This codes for CASREIDSRGARSSKLFF.

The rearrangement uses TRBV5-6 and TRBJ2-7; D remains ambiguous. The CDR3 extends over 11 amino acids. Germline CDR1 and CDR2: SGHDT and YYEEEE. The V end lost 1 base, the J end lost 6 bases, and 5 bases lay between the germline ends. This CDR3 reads CASSLWGEQYF. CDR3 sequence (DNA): TGTGCCAGCAGCTTGTGGGGCGAGCAGTACTTC.

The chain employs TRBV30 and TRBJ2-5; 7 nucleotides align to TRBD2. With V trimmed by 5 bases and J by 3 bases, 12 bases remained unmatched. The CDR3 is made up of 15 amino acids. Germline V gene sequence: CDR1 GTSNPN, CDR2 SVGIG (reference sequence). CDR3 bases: TGTGCCTGGGCCCCAGGGAGGGGACTTAAAGAGACCCAGTACTTC. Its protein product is CAWAPGRGLKETQYF. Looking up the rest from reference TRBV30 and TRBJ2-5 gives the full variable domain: SQTIHQWPATLVQPVGSPLSLECTVEGTSNPNLYWYRQAAGRGLQLLFYSVGIGQISSEVPQNLSASRPQDRQFILSSKKLLLSDSGFYLCAWAPGRGLKETQYFGPGTRLLVL.

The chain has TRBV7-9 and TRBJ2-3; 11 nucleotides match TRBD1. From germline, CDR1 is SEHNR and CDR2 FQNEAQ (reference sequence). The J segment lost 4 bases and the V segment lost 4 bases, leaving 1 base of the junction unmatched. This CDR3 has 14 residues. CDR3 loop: CASSWDRGADTQYF. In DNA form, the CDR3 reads TGTGCCAGCAGCTGGGACAGGGGGGCAGATACGCAGTATTTT.

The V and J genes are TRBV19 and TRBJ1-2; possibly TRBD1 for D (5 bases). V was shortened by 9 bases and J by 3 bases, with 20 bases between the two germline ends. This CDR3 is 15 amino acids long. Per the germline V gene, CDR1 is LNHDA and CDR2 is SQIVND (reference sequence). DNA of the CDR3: TGTGCCAGCACACCCCTATCGAAACAGGACTATGGCTACACCTTC. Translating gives CASTPLSKQDYGYTF.

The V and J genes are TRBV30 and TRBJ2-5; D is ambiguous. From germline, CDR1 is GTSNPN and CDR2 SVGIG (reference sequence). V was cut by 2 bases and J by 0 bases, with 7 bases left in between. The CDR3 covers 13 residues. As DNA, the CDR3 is TGTGCCTGGAGTACGATGAACCAAGAGACCCAGTACTTC. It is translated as CAWSTMNQETQYF.

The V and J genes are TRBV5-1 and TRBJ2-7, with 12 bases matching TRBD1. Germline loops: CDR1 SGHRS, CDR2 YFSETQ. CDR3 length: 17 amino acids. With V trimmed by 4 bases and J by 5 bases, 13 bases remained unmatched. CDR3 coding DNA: TGCGCCAGCAGCAACCGGCGCAAGGGACAGGGGGCGAACGAGCAGTACTTC. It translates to CASSNRRKGQGANEQYF.

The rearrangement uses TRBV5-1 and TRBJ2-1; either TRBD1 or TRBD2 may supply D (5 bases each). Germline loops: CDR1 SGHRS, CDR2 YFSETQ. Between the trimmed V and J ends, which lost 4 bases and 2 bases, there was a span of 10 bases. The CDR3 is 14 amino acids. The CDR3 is CASSIGDPYNEQFF. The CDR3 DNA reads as TGCGCCAGCAGCATCGGGGACCCCTACAATGAGCAGTTCTTC.

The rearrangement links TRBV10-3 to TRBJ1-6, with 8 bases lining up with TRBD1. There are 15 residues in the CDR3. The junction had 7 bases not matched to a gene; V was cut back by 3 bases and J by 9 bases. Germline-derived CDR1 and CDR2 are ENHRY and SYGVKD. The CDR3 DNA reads TGTGCCATCAGTGACGGACAGGGTCGAGGTTCACCCCTCCACTTT. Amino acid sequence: CAISDGQGRGSPLHF.

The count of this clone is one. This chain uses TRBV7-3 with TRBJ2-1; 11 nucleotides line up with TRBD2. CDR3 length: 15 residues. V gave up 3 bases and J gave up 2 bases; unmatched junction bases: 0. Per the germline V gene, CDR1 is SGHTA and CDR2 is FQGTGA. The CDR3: CASSLTSGAYNEQFF. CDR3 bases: TGTGCCAGCAGCTTGACTAGCGGGGCCTACAATGAGCAGTTCTTC.

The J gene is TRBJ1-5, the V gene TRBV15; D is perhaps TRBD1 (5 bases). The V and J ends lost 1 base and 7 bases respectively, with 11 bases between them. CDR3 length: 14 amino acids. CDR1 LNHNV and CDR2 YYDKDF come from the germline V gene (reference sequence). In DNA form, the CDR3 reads TGTGCCACCAGCAGAGGAGGGGAACCGCAGCCCCAGCATTTT. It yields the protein CATSRGGEPQPQHF. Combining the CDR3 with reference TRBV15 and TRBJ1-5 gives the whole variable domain DAMVIQNPRYQVTQFGKPVTLSCSQTLNHNVMYWYQQKSSQAPKLLFHYYDKDFNNEADTPDNFQSRRPNTSFCFLDIRSPGLGDTAMYLCATSRGGEPQPQHFGDGTRLSIL.

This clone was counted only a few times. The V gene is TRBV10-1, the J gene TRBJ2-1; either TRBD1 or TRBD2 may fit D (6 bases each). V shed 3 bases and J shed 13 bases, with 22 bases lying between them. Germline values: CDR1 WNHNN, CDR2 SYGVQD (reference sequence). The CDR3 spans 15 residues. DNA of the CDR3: TGCGCCAGCAGTGACACGGGGGCCCTGACGGGTTTACAGTTCTTC. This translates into CASSDTGALTGLQFF.

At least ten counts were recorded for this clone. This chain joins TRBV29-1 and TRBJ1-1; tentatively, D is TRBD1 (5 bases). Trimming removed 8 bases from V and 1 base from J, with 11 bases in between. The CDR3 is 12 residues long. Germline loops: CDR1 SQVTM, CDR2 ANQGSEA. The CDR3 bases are TGCAGCCCCGAGACAGCGAACACTGAAGCTTTCTTT. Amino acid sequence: CSPETANTEAFF.

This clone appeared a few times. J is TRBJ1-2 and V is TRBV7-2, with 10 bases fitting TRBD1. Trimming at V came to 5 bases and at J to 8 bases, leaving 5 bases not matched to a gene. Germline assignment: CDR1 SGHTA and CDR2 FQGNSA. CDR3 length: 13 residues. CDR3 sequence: CASSADRGLGYTF. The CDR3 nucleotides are TGTGCCAGCAGCGCGGACAGGGGGTTAGGCTACACCTTC.

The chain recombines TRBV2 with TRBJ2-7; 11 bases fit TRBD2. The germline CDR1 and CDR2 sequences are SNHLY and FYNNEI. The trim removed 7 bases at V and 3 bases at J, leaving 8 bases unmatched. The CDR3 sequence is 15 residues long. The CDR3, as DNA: TGTGCCAGCACCCTAACGACTAGCGGGGACTACGAGCAGTACTTC. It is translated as CASTLTTSGDYEQYF.

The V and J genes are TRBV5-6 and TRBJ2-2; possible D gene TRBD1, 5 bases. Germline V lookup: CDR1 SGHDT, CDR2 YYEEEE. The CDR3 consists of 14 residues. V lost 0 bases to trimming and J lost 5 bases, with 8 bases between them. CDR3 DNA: TGTGCCAGCAGCTTGGGGACACAGACCGGGGAGCTGTTTTTT. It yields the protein CASSLGTQTGELFF. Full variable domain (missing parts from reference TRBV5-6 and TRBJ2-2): DAGVTQSPTHLIKTRGQQVTLRCSPKSGHDTVSWYQQALGQGPQFIFQYYEEEERQRGNFPDRFSGHQFPNYSSELNVNALLLGDSALYLCASSLGTQTGELFFGEGSRLTVL.

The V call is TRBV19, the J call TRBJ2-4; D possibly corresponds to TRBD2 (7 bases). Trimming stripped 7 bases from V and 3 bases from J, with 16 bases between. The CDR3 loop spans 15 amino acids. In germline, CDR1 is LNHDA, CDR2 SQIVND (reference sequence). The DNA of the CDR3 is TGTGCCAGTACCTCGGGGGGCTTGGGCAAAAACATTCAGTACTTC. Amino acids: CASTSGGLGKNIQYF. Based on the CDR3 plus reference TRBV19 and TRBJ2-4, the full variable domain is DGGITQSPKYLFRKEGQNVTLSCEQNLNHDAMYWYRQDPGQGLRLIYYSQIVNDFQKGDIAEGYSVSREKKESFPLTVTSAQKNPTAFYLCASTSGGLGKNIQYFGAGTRLSVL.

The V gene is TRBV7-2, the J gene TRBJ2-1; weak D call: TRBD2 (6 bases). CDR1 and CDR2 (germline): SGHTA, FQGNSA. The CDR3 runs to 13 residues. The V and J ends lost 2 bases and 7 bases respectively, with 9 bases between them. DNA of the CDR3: TGTGCCAGCAGCTTATGGGCGGGGAATGAGCAGTTCTTC. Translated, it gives CASSLWAGNEQFF.

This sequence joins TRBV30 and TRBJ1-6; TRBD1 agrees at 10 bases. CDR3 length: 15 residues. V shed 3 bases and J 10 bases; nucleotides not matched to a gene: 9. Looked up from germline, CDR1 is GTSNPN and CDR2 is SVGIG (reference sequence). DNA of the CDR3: TGTGCCTGGAGCTTCGCCGGACAGGGGGAGTCACCCCTCCACTTT. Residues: CAWSFAGQGESPLHF.

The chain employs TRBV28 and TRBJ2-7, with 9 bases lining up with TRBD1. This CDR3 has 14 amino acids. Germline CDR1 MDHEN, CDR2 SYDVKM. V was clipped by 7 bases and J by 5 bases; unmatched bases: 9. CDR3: CASKPGTGYNEQYF. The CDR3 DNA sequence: TGTGCCAGCAAGCCAGGGACAGGGTACAACGAGCAGTACTTC.

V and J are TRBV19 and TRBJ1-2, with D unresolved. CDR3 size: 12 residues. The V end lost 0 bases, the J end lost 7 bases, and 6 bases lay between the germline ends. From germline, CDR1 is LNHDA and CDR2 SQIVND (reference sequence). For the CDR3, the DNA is TGTGCCAGTAGTATAGAGACCAGTGGCTACACCTTC. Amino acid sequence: CASSIETSGYTF.

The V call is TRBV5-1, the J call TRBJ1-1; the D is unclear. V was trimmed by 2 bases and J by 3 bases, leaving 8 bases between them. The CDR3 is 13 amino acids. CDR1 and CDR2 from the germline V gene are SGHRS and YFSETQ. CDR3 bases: TGCGCCAGCAGCTTTTCCTCAGACACTGAAGCTTTCTTT. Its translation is CASSFSSDTEAFF.